This is a list of T cell receptor beta chains from one sample in a study of shared clonotypes between healthy human individuals. Method: immunoSEQ multiplex PCR; TCRdb's copy keeps in-frame clones and lacks some. Found here are about 1.1 million clones, approximately 80% of them singletons; the top ten hold roughly 0.61%. Sequenced material: memory CD4+ T cells from PBMCs. The receptors were gathered from a young man in good health. Some clones in this sample may be carry-over from other donors' samples. Each CDR3 is given with its conserved first and last residue. A D gene is named only where the DNA matches it firmly. Some rows mark clone size as missing; the rest say once, few, many or name a class of expanded clone.

d_call | j_call | v_call | clone_size | cdr3_aa | cdr3_nt
. | TRBJ2-3 | TRBV15 | few | CATSRDRTDTQYF | TGTGCCACCAGCAGAGATCGGACAGATACGCAGTATTTT
. | TRBJ1-3 | TRBV6-5 | . | CASSYSQSSSGNTIYF | TGTGCCAGCAGTTACTCGCAATCTTCTTCTGGAAACACCATATATTTT
TRBD2 | TRBJ2-2 | TRBV2 | . | CASRPSGNRVTGELFF | TGTGCCAGCAGGCCTAGCGGGAACCGGGTCACCGGGGAGCTGTTTTTT
TRBD1 | TRBJ2-5 | TRBV28 | . | CASSFRTGVGETQYF | TGTGCCAGCAGTTTTCGTACAGGGGTAGGGGAGACCCAGTACTTC
. | TRBJ2-5 | TRBV14 | . | CASSQFGIHREETQYF | TGTGCCAGCAGCCAATTCGGTATTCACAGGGAAGAGACCCAGTACTTC
. | TRBJ1-5 | TRBV15 | . | CATSTRGSQPQHF | TGTGCCACCAGCACCAGGGGTTCGCAGCCCCAGCATTTT
TRBD1 | TRBJ1-5 | TRBV2 | few | CASSEEGQGHQPQHF | TGTGCCAGCAGTGAAGAGGGACAGGGGCATCAGCCCCAGCATTTT
TRBD2 | TRBJ2-2 | TRBV5-4 | . | CASSLAGRAYTGELFF | TGTGCCAGCAGCTTAGCCGGGAGGGCCTACACCGGGGAGCTGTTTTTT
. | TRBJ2-7 | TRBV7-6 | . | CASSLSPDVTHEQYF | TGTGCCAGCAGCTTATCCCCGGATGTAACCCACGAGCAGTACTTC
. | TRBJ1-4 | TRBV19 | . | CASSIGRAGVNEKLFF | TGTGCCAGTAGTATCGGCCGGGCCGGGGTTAATGAAAAACTGTTTTTT
. | TRBJ2-7 | TRBV19 | . | CASNDGGEQYF | TGTGCCAGTAATGACGGGGGCGAGCAGTACTTC
. | TRBJ2-5 | TRBV7-2 | . | CASSLDPLQETQYF | TGTGCCAGCAGCTTAGATCCACTCCAAGAGACCCAGTACTTC
. | TRBJ2-5 | TRBV18 | . | CASSPGPQRGETQYF | TGTGCCAGCTCACCGGGTCCCCAACGAGGAGAGACCCAGTACTTC
. | TRBJ2-6 | TRBV11-2 | . | CASSFTRAESGANVLTF | TGTGCCAGCAGCTTTACCAGGGCAGAGTCCGGGGCCAACGTCCTGACTTTC
. | TRBJ2-7 | TRBV13 | . | CASSLGVTYEQYF | TGTGCCAGCAGCTTAGGAGTCACCTACGAGCAGTACTTC
. | TRBJ2-1 | TRBV19 | . | CASSYQDGVEQFF | TGTGCCAGTAGTTACCAAGACGGGGTTGAGCAGTTCTTC
. | TRBJ1-3 | TRBV10-3 | . | CAITPNSGNTIYF | TGTGCCATCACCCCGAACTCTGGAAACACCATATATTTT
. | TRBJ1-5 | TRBV9 | . | CASSVDGNSNQPQHF | TGTGCCAGCAGCGTAGACGGAAATAGCAATCAGCCCCAGCATTTT
. | TRBJ1-2 | TRBV10-2 | . | CASSDSFKNGYTF | TGCGCCAGCAGCGACAGTTTCAAAAATGGCTACACCTTC
. | TRBJ1-1 | TRBV28 | once | CASSFPKGTVNTEAFF | TGTGCCAGCAGTTTTCCTAAAGGGACCGTGAACACTGAAGCTTTCTTT
. | TRBJ2-3 | TRBV7-3 | . | CASSSTGDTQYF | TGTGCCAGCAGCTCAACAGGGGATACGCAGTATTTT
TRBD1 | TRBJ2-7 | TRBV9 | . | CASSVTGGNNEQYF | TGTGCCAGCAGCGTGACAGGGGGCAACAACGAGCAGTACTTC
TRBD1 | TRBJ2-3 | TRBV6-6 | . | CASSYRQGADTQYF | TGTGCCAGCAGTTACCGACAGGGCGCAGATACGCAGTATTTT
TRBD2 | TRBJ2-5 | TRBV9 | once | CASSVATVAGETQYF | TGTGCCAGCAGCGTCGCGACAGTAGCGGGAGAGACCCAGTACTTC
TRBD1 | TRBJ1-1 | TRBV11-3 | . | CASSKGQGDMNTEAFF | TGTGCCAGCAGCAAGGGACAGGGAGATATGAACACTGAAGCTTTCTTT
. | TRBJ2-1 | TRBV7-9 | . | CASRPSGSGSNEQFF | TGTGCCAGCAGACCCTCCGGGTCCGGGTCCAATGAGCAGTTCTTC
. | TRBJ1-2 | TRBV28 | . | CASSPRREFVNYGYTF | TGTGCCAGCAGTCCAAGGAGGGAGTTCGTAAACTATGGCTACACCTTC
TRBD2 | TRBJ2-2 | TRBV28 | . | CASSFLAGGYTGELFF | TGTGCCAGCAGTTTCTTGGCGGGAGGGTACACCGGGGAGCTGTTTTTT
. | TRBJ2-3 | TRBV7-3 | . | CASSLWDNSADTQYF | TGTGCCAGCAGCTTATGGGACAATTCGGCAGATACGCAGTATTTT
. | TRBJ2-7 | TRBV28 | . | CASSLSGAGGYEQYF | TGTGCCAGCAGTTTATCCGGGGCTGGGGGTTACGAGCAGTACTTC
. | TRBJ1-4 | TRBV11-2 | . | CASSLIGAATNEKLFF | TGTGCCAGCAGCTTAATCGGGGCGGCAACTAATGAAAAACTGTTTTTT
TRBD1 | TRBJ1-5 | TRBV6-5 | . | CASRGQGSNQPQHF | TGTGCCAGCAGGGGACAGGGCTCGAATCAGCCCCAGCATTTT